The rows below give T cell receptor beta chains drawn from one sample of a study of monozygotic twins with inflammatory bowel disease. TCRdb reworked the 5' RACE reads into one entry per CDR3 protein, no DNA. The ten most abundant clones cover 2.4% of a sample with some 150,000 distinct CDR3 sequences. The sample consisted of blood. The receptors stem from a human donor with ulcerative colitis or Crohn's disease, or a healthy co-twin of an affected twin (not recorded which). Both conserved end residues are part of each CDR3.

16	TRBJ1-1	TRBV20-1	CSANNPGQHMNTEAFF
11	TRBJ2-1	TRBV20-1	CSVAREGEQFF
18	TRBJ2-1	TRBV28	CASRTTGGRGNYFNEQFF
15	TRBJ1-5	TRBV5-5	CASSLGPINNQPQHF
15	TRBJ2-2	TRBV29-1	CSVVTSGVNTGELFF
16	TRBJ2-5	TRBV5-1	CASSYPGLARQETQYF
13	TRBJ2-1	TRBV12-3/TRBV12-4	CASSVHPSNEQFF
14	TRBJ1-1	TRBV9	CASSQQGVYTEAFF
17	TRBJ2-3	TRBV11-2	CASSLGPSGYSTDTQYF
15	TRBJ1-1	TRBV7-9	CASTSSYGLNTEAFF
18	TRBJ2-1	TRBV20-1	CSARDLAGGKNSYNEQFF
11	TRBJ2-7	TRBV20-1	CSAGLLGKQYF